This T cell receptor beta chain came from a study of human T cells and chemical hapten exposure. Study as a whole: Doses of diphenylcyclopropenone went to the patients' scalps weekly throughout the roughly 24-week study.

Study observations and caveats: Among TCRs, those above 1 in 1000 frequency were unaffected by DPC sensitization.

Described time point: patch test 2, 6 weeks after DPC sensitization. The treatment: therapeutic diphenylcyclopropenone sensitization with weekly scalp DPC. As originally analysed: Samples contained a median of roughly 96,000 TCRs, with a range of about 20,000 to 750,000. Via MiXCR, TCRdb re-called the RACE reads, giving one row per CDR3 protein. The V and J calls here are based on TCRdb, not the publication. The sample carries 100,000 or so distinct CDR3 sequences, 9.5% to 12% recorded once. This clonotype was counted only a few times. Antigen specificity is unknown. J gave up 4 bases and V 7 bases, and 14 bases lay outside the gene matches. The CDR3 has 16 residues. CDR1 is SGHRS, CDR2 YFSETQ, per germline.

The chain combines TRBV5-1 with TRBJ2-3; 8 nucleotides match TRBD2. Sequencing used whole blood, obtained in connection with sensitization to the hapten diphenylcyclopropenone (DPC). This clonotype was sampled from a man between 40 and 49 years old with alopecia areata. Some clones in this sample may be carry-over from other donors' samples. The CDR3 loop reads CASSSRMSGSADTQYF. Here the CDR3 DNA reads TGCGCCAGCTCTTCCCGGATGAGCGGGAGTGCAGATACGCAGTATTTT.